These T cell receptor beta chains were read from a single sample in a study of T cells after yellow fever vaccination. TCRdb independently ran MiXCR on the 5' RACE reads; one entry per CDR3 protein. The sample includes roughly 400,000 distinct CDR3 sequences, approximately 18% of them seen just once. The sample was PBMCs, taken before the yellow fever booster vaccination. The origin of the receptors is a man younger than 30 who received the YFV17D yellow fever vaccine. The CDR3 runs from the conserved cysteine through the conserved F or W. Each record gives: J gene, D gene, V gene, clone size, CDR3 DNA, CDR3 protein. The D gene is left open where the match is weak. Only some rows state a clone size, as once, few, many or a class for expanded clones.

>TRBJ1-5|TRBD1|TRBV20-1|.
TGCAGTGCCCGGGACAGGGTGGGCAATCAGCCCCAGCATTTT
CSARDRVGNQPQHF
>TRBJ2-3|TRBD2|TRBV20-1|.
TGCAGTGCTCACGAGGCGGGGGGGCCTACAGATACGCAGTATTTT
CSAHEAGGPTDTQYF
>TRBJ2-7|.|TRBV6-5|few
TGTGCCAGCACGGGGGCAACGAACGAGCAGTACTTC
CASTGATNEQYF
>TRBJ2-5|TRBD1|TRBV3-1|.
TGTGCCAGCAGCCAAGCGGGACAGGGCGAGTTGGAGACCCAGTACTTC
CASSQAGQGELETQYF
>TRBJ2-1|TRBD2|TRBV9|.
TGTGCCAGCAGCGTATTTGGGGGGGAGAATGAGCAGTTCTTC
CASSVFGGENEQFF
>TRBJ2-5|.|TRBV12-3/TRBV12-4|few
TGTGCCAGCAGTCCCAGGGGAACGTACCAAGAGACCCAGTACTTC
CASSPRGTYQETQYF
>TRBJ1-3|.|TRBV12-3/TRBV12-4|.
TGTGCCAGCAGTTTAGGCGGGGAAGTTGGAAACACCATATATTTT
CASSLGGEVGNTIYF
>TRBJ1-4|.|TRBV12-3/TRBV12-4|.
TGTGCCAGCAGTTTAACCCGGGAGGAAAAACTGTTTTTT
CASSLTREEKLFF
>TRBJ2-1|TRBD2|TRBV5-1|.
TGCGCCAGCAGCTTGCTGGCGGGGGGGCCGGGTTTCTTC
CASSLLAGGPGFF
>TRBJ2-5|.|TRBV11-2|.
TGTGCCAGCAGCTTAGGAGTTAGCGGCTACAGCCGAAGGGACCAGTACTTC
CASSLGVSGYSRRDQYF
>TRBJ1-5|.|TRBV19|.
TGTGCCAGTAGCACCCCGTTGGCGGGACAAGCCAATCAGCCCCAGCATTTT
CASSTPLAGQANQPQHF
>TRBJ2-7|TRBD2|TRBV20-1|few
TGCAGTGCTAGAGATTCCCGGGGGGAGAGGTACGAGCAGTACTTC
CSARDSRGERYEQYF
>TRBJ2-1|TRBD2|TRBV7-2|few
TGTGCCAGCACCCCCTACGGGACTAGCGGAGTCAATGAGCAGTTCTTC
CASTPYGTSGVNEQFF
>TRBJ2-7|TRBD1|TRBV2|.
TGTGCCAGCACCCTACAGGGGGCCCCCTACGAGCAGTACTTC
CASTLQGAPYEQYF
>TRBJ2-3|TRBD2|TRBV29-1|few
TGCAGCGTTGAACGAGGACTAGAAACAGATACGCAGTATTTT
CSVERGLETDTQYF
>TRBJ1-1|.|TRBV3-1|.
TGTGCCAGCAGCCAAGATTTCCAGAACAAAGCTTTCTTT
CASSQDFQNKAFF
>TRBJ1-1|.|TRBV6-5|few
TGTGCCAGCAGTCAAAAACGGGGGAACACTGAAGCTTTCTTT
CASSQKRGNTEAFF
>TRBJ2-3|.|TRBV7-3|.
TGTGCCAGCAGCTTAACGTTTACGGCCCGGAACACAGATACGCAGTATTTT
CASSLTFTARNTDTQYF
>TRBJ1-1|.|TRBV4-1|few
TGCGCCAGCAGCCGTACCGGGACATCGGCGATGGAAGCTTTCTTT
CASSRTGTSAMEAFF
>TRBJ1-1|.|TRBV6-4|.
TGTGCCAGCAGTCCGGGGGTAGGGTCTGAAGCTTTCTTT
CASSPGVGSEAFF
>TRBJ1-4|TRBD1|TRBV20-1|few
TGCAGTGCTAGAGATCTCGCGGACAGGGATCGTGAAAAACTGTTTTTT
CSARDLADRDREKLFF
>TRBJ2-1|.|TRBV7-2|few
TGTGCCAGCAGCTTAGCCGGACAGCTAGTGTACAATGAGCAGTTCTTC
CASSLAGQLVYNEQFF
>TRBJ2-7|.|TRBV5-5|few
TGTGCCAGCGGGATCGACAGGCAATACGAGCAGTACTTC
CASGIDRQYEQYF
>TRBJ2-1|.|TRBV7-2|few
TGTGCCACCGCCGAGGGGGGGAGGAATGAGCAGTTCTTC
CATAEGGRNEQFF
>TRBJ1-1|TRBD1|TRBV6-5|many
TGTGCCAGCAGCCCTGACAGGGGACGGACTGAAGCTTTCTTT
CASSPDRGRTEAFF
>TRBJ2-4|TRBD1|TRBV7-9|many
TGTGCCAGCAGCCGGACAGGGGAATCCAAAAACATTCAGTACTTC
CASSRTGESKNIQYF
>TRBJ1-1|.|TRBV12-3/TRBV12-4|many
TGTGCCAGCAGTTTTCCGGCAGGTTTGAGCACTGAAGCTTTCTTT
CASSFPAGLSTEAFF
>TRBJ1-1|.|TRBV7-9|few
TGTGCCAGCAGCTTAGTTAAGGATTTGACTGAAGCTTTCTTT
CASSLVKDLTEAFF
>TRBJ2-7|.|TRBV28|few
TGTGCCAGCAGAAATAGCGCTACCTACGAGCAGTACTTC
CASRNSATYEQYF
>TRBJ1-2|.|TRBV6-6|few
TGTGCCAGCAGCCGAGGGGACCGCCGGGCAAACTATGGCTACACCTTC
CASSRGDRRANYGYTF
>TRBJ1-6|TRBD1|TRBV7-6|.
TGTGCCAGCAGCTTACTGGACAGGGTCTCCTATAATTCACCCCTCCACTTT
CASSLLDRVSYNSPLHF
>TRBJ1-5|.|TRBV5-5|few
TGTGCCAGCAGCTTGGGGTTTTATAGCAATCAGCCCCAGCATTTT
CASSLGFYSNQPQHF
>TRBJ2-5|.|TRBV27|.
TGTGCCAGCAGTTTGGGTCCTATTAAAGAGACCCAGTACTTC
CASSLGPIKETQYF
>TRBJ1-2|TRBD1|TRBV12-3/TRBV12-4|few
TGTGCCAGCAGTTGGGACACAGGGGGCCTCTATGGCTACACCTTC
CASSWDTGGLYGYTF
>TRBJ2-3|TRBD2|TRBV10-3|.
TGTGCCATCAGTGAGCGCTTAGCGGGGTCCACAGATACGCAGTATTTT
CAISERLAGSTDTQYF
>TRBJ2-3|.|TRBV20-1|.
TGCAGTGCTAGAGTAAGGCCCGGTCGGGGCGTTTGGACAGATACGCAGTATTTT
CSARVRPGRGVWTDTQYF
>TRBJ2-7|.|TRBV28|.
TGTGCCAGCAGGGGAAGTACCTACGAGCAGTACTTC
CASRGSTYEQYF
>TRBJ2-5|.|TRBV6-2/TRBV6-3|.
TGTGCCAGCAGTTACTCCGTCCGGGACCTCCAAGAGACCCAGTACTTC
CASSYSVRDLQETQYF
>TRBJ2-1|TRBD2|TRBV15|.
TGTGCCACCAGCAACCAGGGACTAGCGGGGGGACTACCCTCCTACAATGAGCAGTTCTTC
CATSNQGLAGGLPSYNEQFF
>TRBJ1-2|TRBD1|TRBV29-1|many
TGCAGCGTTGTCGCGGGACAGGGGTCGCGCTACACCTTC
CSVVAGQGSRYTF
>TRBJ2-3|TRBD2|TRBV12-3/TRBV12-4|few
TGTGCCAGCATGCGGGGGTCCGCGGATACGCAGTATTTT
CASMRGSADTQYF
>TRBJ2-2|TRBD2|TRBV6-2/TRBV6-3|.
TGTGCCAGCAGCGGACGTAGCGGGGGGGCCTCCGGGGAGCTGTTTTTT
CASSGRSGGASGELFF
>TRBJ2-6|.|TRBV4-3|few
TGCGCCAGCGGAGAGGGGCCCGGGGCCAACGTCCTGACTTTC
CASGEGPGANVLTF
>TRBJ2-1|.|TRBV20-1|few
TGCAGTGCCTATATTCCCCCTTCATATGAGCAGTTCTTC
CSAYIPPSYEQFF
>TRBJ2-2|.|TRBV5-4|.
TGTGCCAGCACCACTCTCGGGTCCGGGGAGCTGTTTTTT
CASTTLGSGELFF
>TRBJ2-1|TRBD1|TRBV20-1|.
TGCAGTGCGCCACAGGGGGGCGAGCAGTTCTTC
CSAPQGGEQFF
>TRBJ2-7|.|TRBV9|.
TGTGCCAGCAGCCCCCGGGGGACCGGGACTCACTCCTACGAGCAGTACTTC
CASSPRGTGTHSYEQYF
>TRBJ2-2|.|TRBV7-2|.
TGTGCCAGCAGCTCGCGGGACTCCGCTGGGAGCGGGGAGCTGTTTTTT
CASSSRDSAGSGELFF
>TRBJ2-1|.|TRBV4-3|few
TGCGCCAGCAGCCAAGATGGCCCCTTGGGAGCCTACAATGAGCAGTTCTTC
CASSQDGPLGAYNEQFF
>TRBJ1-1|.|TRBV11-2|few
TGTGCCAGCAGCTTAGTCGTGAATTACAACACTGAAGCTTTCTTT
CASSLVVNYNTEAFF
>TRBJ2-4|.|TRBV12-3/TRBV12-4|few
TGTGCCAGCAGTTTTGGGGGGGCGCAAAACATTCAGTACTTC
CASSFGGAQNIQYF
>TRBJ2-2|TRBD2|TRBV6-5|.
TGTGCCAGCAGTTACTCTGGGGGGGAGGGGACCGGGGAGCTGTTTTTT
CASSYSGGEGTGELFF